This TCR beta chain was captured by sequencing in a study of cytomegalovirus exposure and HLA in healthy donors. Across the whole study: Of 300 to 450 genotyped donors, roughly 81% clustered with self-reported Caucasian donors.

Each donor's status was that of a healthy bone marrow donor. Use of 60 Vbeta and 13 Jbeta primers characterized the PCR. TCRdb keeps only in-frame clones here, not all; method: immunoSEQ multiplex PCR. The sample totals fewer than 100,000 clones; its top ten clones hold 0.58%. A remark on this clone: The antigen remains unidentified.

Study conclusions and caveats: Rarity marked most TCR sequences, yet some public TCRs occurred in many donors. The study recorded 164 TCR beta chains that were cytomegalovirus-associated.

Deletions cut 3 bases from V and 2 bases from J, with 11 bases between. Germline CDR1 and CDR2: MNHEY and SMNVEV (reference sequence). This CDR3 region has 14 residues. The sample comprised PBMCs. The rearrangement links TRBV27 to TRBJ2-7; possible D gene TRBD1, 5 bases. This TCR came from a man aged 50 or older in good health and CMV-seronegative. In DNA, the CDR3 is TGTGCCAGCAGTTTCGACAGAAGCGCCTACGAGCAGTACTTC. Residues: CASSFDRSAYEQYF.